This TCR beta chain was sequenced during a study of T cells after yellow fever vaccination. Study overall: Low-cell-number fractions were prepared with SMART-Seq v4 Ultra Low Input.

Via MiXCR, TCRdb re-called the 5' RACE reads, giving one row per CDR3 protein. The repertoire includes some 290,000 distinct CDR3 sequences, approximately 11% of them detected once, and 3.3% sits in the top ten. Study-level points and caveats: Weaker, the secondary response peaked sooner, at day 5 versus 15.

This clonotype was found a few times. Its antigen remains unidentified. The CDR3 is 15 residues long. Trimming took off 4 bases at V and 3 bases at J, with 13 bases between the two ends. Germline V gene sequence: CDR1 SGHTA, CDR2 FQGTGA. The sequencing here drew on CD4+ T cells sorted from PBMCs, taken 45 days after the yellow fever booster vaccination. The sequence was collected from a man in his late teens or twenties who received the YFV17D yellow fever vaccine. The chain is built from TRBV7-3 and TRBJ2-1; D may be TRBD2 (6 bases). DNA for the CDR3: TGTGCCAGCAGCTCCCGAGGGGACTTCTACAATGAGCAGTTCTTC. It specifies CASSSRGDFYNEQFF.